This T cell receptor (beta chain) is from a study of T cell repertoires in cytomegalovirus infection. Study-level points and caveats: It was HLA-C-restricted CMV-specific TCR beta clonotypes that dominated the response ex vivo. Of the TCR beta families, the public ones yielded a cumulative frequency that identified carriers of CMV plus the relevant HLA.

TCRdb reprocessed the reads with MiXCR, giving one entry per CDR3 protein. The profile shows around 740,000 distinct CDR3 sequences, 35% to 45% of them singletons. In its sample, this clonotype was seen a few times. Its specificity is not known. Trimming shortened V by 0 bases and J by 3 bases, and 14 bases separated the two germline ends. This CDR3 has 16 amino acids. Per germline, CDR1 ENHRY and CDR2 SYGVKD. The V call is TRBV10-3, the J call TRBJ1-2, with a tentative D call TRBD1 (6 bases). This sequence originates from a human donor in good health (CMV status not recorded). Some clones in this sample may be carry-over from other donors' samples. Sequences were obtained from PBMCs. The CDR3 spells CAISESTGGQYYGYTF. Written as DNA, the CDR3 is TGTGCCATCAGTGAGTCGACCGGGGGACAATACTATGGCTACACCTTC.